These 30 T cell receptor beta chains came from one sample sequenced in a study of PD-L1 blockade in urothelial cancer. Time point meaning: peripheral blood 6 weeks after treatment start. The table came from immunoSEQ multiplex PCR; TCRdb's copy has only in-frame clones and leaves some out. Found here are over 100,000 clones, less than 95% of them singletons; the top ten hold 3% to 4.5%. The material was PBMCs, obtained around atezolizumab (anti-PD-L1) treatment. These receptors all come from a man aged 55-75 years with urothelial cancer.

CDR3 bases: TGCGCCAGCAGCTTCGAAGAGACCCAGTACTTC. Its translation is CASSFEETQYF. The chain is built from TRBV5-1 and TRBJ2-5; D is undetermined. The germline V and J ends were trimmed by 2 bases and 3 bases, with 2 bases remaining between them. CDR1 SGHRS and CDR2 YFSETQ come from the germline V gene. This CDR3 has 11 amino acids.

This chain connects TRBV10-1 to TRBJ2-1; 8 bases are shared with TRBD1. CDR1 and CDR2 (germline): WNHNN, SYGVQD (reference sequence). CDR3 length: 15 amino acids. V was clipped by 2 bases and J by 10 bases; unmatched bases: 10. CDR3 sequence reads: CASSERREDRDEQFF. The CDR3 nucleotides are TGCGCCAGCAGTGAGAGAAGAGAGGACAGGGACGAGCAGTTCTTC.

This chain connects TRBV6-1 to TRBJ2-5, with D possibly TRBD2 on 5 matching bases. Trimming shortened V by 6 bases and J by 8 bases, and 16 bases separated the two germline ends. The germline gives CDR1 MNHNS, CDR2 SASEGT. The CDR3 length is 13 residues. CDR3 residues: CASSPEGGTTQYF. DNA of the CDR3: TGTGCCAGCAGCCCAGAGGGCGGCACAACCCAGTACTTC.

The chain uses TRBV7-3 and TRBJ2-5; 7 nucleotides align to TRBD2. Trimming removed 2 bases from V and 1 base from J; junction bases left unmatched: 7. CDR1 SGHTA and CDR2 FQGTGA come from the germline V gene. The CDR3 spans 16 residues. The CDR3 is CASSLLGGGLQETQYF. The CDR3 DNA reads TGTGCCAGCAGCTTACTTGGCGGGGGACTCCAAGAGACCCAGTACTTC.

J is TRBJ1-2 and V is TRBV28, with a possible D match to TRBD1 (5 bases). There are 15 residues in the CDR3. CDR1 and CDR2 (germline): MDHEN, SYDVKM. With 7 bases removed from V and 5 bases from J, the gap between germline ends came to 20 bases. The DNA of the CDR3 is TGTGCCAGCATGCCACAGGACACTCGAAGGTATGGCTACACCTTC. It codes for CASMPQDTRRYGYTF.

This clone appeared a single time. The chain has TRBV10-3 and TRBJ2-5, with D maybe TRBD1 (5 bases). The V gene lost 0 bases and the J gene lost 1 base, with 6 bases spanning the gap. The germline V gene encodes CDR1 ENHRY and CDR2 SYGVKD. The CDR3 runs to 14 residues. This chain's CDR3 is CAISESGPQETQYF. CDR3 bases: TGTGCCATCAGTGAGTCGGGGCCCCAAGAGACCCAGTACTTC.

This clone was picked up one time. The chain joins TRBV7-2 to TRBJ2-7; TRBD2 matches at 14 bases. From germline, CDR1 is SGHTA and CDR2 FQGNSA. The CDR3 loop spans 15 amino acids. The V segment lost 1 base and the J segment 4 bases; nucleotides outside the gene matches: 0. CDR3 sequence reads: CASSLGLAGGYEQYF. Here the CDR3 DNA reads TGTGCCAGCAGCTTAGGACTAGCGGGAGGGTACGAGCAGTACTTC.

The chain employs TRBV19 and TRBJ2-4, with TRBD2 as a possible D gene (6 bases). Looked up from germline, CDR1 is LNHDA and CDR2 is SQIVND (reference sequence). With 2 bases removed from V and 8 bases from J, the gap between germline ends came to 13 bases. CDR3 length equals 14 residues. As DNA, the CDR3 is TGTGCCAGTAGTATAACTCCCCCGGGGGACATTCAGTACTTC. Translation gives CASSITPPGDIQYF.

V gene TRBV5-1 combines with J gene TRBJ2-7; 9 bases are shared with TRBD1. The germline gives CDR1 SGHRS, CDR2 YFSETQ. With V trimmed by 4 bases and J by 6 bases, 11 bases remained unmatched. This CDR3 region has 15 residues. CDR3 DNA: TGCGCCAGCAGCGGACCGGGACAGGGCGGCGGCGAGCAGTACTTC. Residues: CASSGPGQGGGEQYF.

This chain links TRBV5-5 with TRBJ2-3, with 7 bases fitting TRBD1. This CDR3 contains 12 residues. Germline lookup yields CDR1 SGHKS and CDR2 YYEKEE (reference sequence). V dropped 4 bases and J dropped 10; count of bases not matched to a gene: 6. Written as DNA, the CDR3 is TGTGCCAGCAGCCCTGACAGGGATCCGCAGTATTTT. Translating it yields CASSPDRDPQYF.

There are a few counts of this clone. J is TRBJ1-4 and V is TRBV11-2; 9 nucleotides align to TRBD1. Per the germline V gene, CDR1 is SGHAT and CDR2 is FQNNGV. The CDR3 has 15 amino acids. V shed 5 bases, J shed 8 bases, and the junction held 9 bases outside the gene matches. This CDR3 reads CASSPLQGAREKLFF. CDR3 nucleotide sequence: TGTGCCAGCAGCCCCCTACAGGGGGCACGAGAAAAACTGTTTTTT.

The CDR3 region is CASSQAGGGFTDTQYF. The CDR3 nucleotides are TGCGCCAGCAGCCAAGCTGGGGGAGGATTCACAGATACGCAGTATTTT. This sequence joins TRBV4-1 and TRBJ2-3; maybe TRBD2 (6 bases). The CDR3 length is 16 residues. Germline V gives CDR1 MGHRA, CDR2 YSYEKL. V lost 1 base and J lost 2, with 13 bases in between.

The chain joins TRBV4-2 to TRBJ1-2; D gene uncertain. The CDR3 covers 14 residues. V lost 0 bases and J lost 4, with 9 bases in between. Germline CDR1 LGHNA, CDR2 YNFKEQ. CDR3 sequence reads: CASSQEMATYGYTF. The CDR3 coding sequence is TGTGCCAGCAGCCAAGAGATGGCCACCTATGGCTACACCTTC.

The CDR3 reads CASSLVADSNQPQHF. Here the CDR3 DNA reads TGTGCCAGCAGCTTAGTAGCGGATAGCAATCAGCCCCAGCATTTT. The V and J genes are TRBV7-8 and TRBJ1-5; D gene ambiguous. Germline loops: CDR1 SGHVS, CDR2 FQNEAQ. Trimming cost V 1 base and J 0 bases, with 7 bases left between them. The CDR3 sequence is 15 residues long.

This clone has a single count. The DNA for the CDR3 is TGCAGTGCTGACAGGGCCTACGAGCAGTACTTC. This translates into CSADRAYEQYF. This chain joins TRBV20-1 and TRBJ2-7; 7 nucleotides agree with TRBD1. Looked up from germline, CDR1 is DFQATT and CDR2 is SNEGSKA (reference sequence). V trimming: 5 bases; J trimming: 2 bases; junction bases outside the gene matches: 0. The CDR3 extends over 11 amino acids.

V and J are TRBV7-8 and TRBJ1-5; tentative D call: TRBD1 (6 bases). V lost 2 bases to trimming and J lost 4 bases, with 15 bases between them. CDR3 length: 16 amino acids. Germline loops: CDR1 SGHVS, CDR2 FQNEAQ. The CDR3, as DNA: TGTGCCAGCAGCTTAAACAGGGTGTGGCGAAATCAGCCCCAGCATTTT. It yields the protein CASSLNRVWRNQPQHF.

V usage is TRBV4-3 and J usage is TRBJ2-5, with D unclear. Per germline, CDR1 LGHNA and CDR2 YSLEER. The V end was cut by 4 bases, the J end by 5 bases, with 14 bases between. CDR3 length equals 14 residues. The CDR3 region has the DNA TGCGCCAGCAGCCCTCGAGGCATGAGGGAGACCCAGTACTTC. It codes for CASSPRGMRETQYF.

This rearrangement joins TRBV6-1 to TRBJ2-1, with 8 bases aligning to TRBD2. Trimming took 4 bases from V and 0 from J; bases not matched to a gene: 2. The CDR3 is 15 amino acids. Germline V lookup: CDR1 MNHNS, CDR2 SASEGT. The CDR3 DNA reads as TGTGCCAGCAGTGGGAGCGGGAGCTCCTACAATGAGCAGTTCTTC. This codes for CASSGSGSSYNEQFF.

This clone was picked up one time. The same CDR3 arises from other DNA sequences in this sample as well. The chain carries TRBV2 and TRBJ2-7; possibly TRBD1 for D (6 bases). Germline V gene sequence: CDR1 SNHLY, CDR2 FYNNEI. The CDR3 totals 14 residues. V was cut by 3 bases and J by 4 bases, with 13 bases left in between. The CDR3 spells CASSDQGQGYEQYF. CDR3 nucleotides: TGTGCCAGCAGTGATCAGGGACAAGGTTACGAGCAGTACTTC.

The chain employs TRBV18 and TRBJ2-7, with a tentative D call TRBD2 (6 bases). This CDR3 region has 13 residues. The germline V and J ends were trimmed by 2 bases and 6 bases, with 11 bases remaining between them. CDR1 is KGHSH, CDR2 LQKENI, per germline. DNA for the CDR3: TGTGCCAGCTCACCAAGACCGGAGGGCGAGCAGTACTTC. It specifies CASSPRPEGEQYF.

This clone is a singleton in its sample. This chain uses TRBV7-2 with TRBJ2-7, with 10 bases lining up with TRBD2. The V segment lost 5 bases and the J segment 2 bases; nucleotides outside the gene matches: 3. The CDR3 has 14 amino acids. From germline, CDR1 is SGHTA and CDR2 FQGNSA. The CDR3 here is CASSPSGRAYEQYF. The CDR3, as DNA: TGTGCCAGCAGCCCTAGCGGGAGAGCCTACGAGCAGTACTTC.

The chain has TRBV21-1 and TRBJ2-6; the table gives TRBD2 as D, unverified against the DNA. TRBV21-1 is tagged as a pseudogene. The length of the CDR3 is 13 residues. The CDR3 DNA sequence: TGTGCCAGCCTAAGATCTGGGGCCAACGTCCTGACTTTC. Protein: CASLRSGANVLTF.

The rearrangement links TRBV7-2 to TRBJ2-5; tentatively, D is TRBD1 (5 bases). The V gene lost 3 bases and the J gene lost 4 bases, with 12 bases spanning the gap. Germline V gene sequence: CDR1 SGHTA, CDR2 FQGNSA. The CDR3 covers 14 residues. The DNA for the CDR3 is TGTGCCAGCAGCTTTAGGAAGGGGTCAGAGACCCAGTACTTC. Translation gives CASSFRKGSETQYF.

The J gene is TRBJ2-2, the V gene TRBV7-2, with D tentatively TRBD2 (6 bases). The length of the CDR3 is 17 residues. V gave up 3 bases and J gave up 0 bases, with 14 bases separating them. Germline-derived CDR1 and CDR2 are SGHTA and FQGNSA. CDR3 DNA sequence: TGTGCCAGCAGCTTTGGAGGGCAGGGCGCGAACACCGGGGAGCTGTTTTTT. Its translation is CASSFGGQGANTGELFF.

The CDR3 reads CASSFHDRAGASYTF. CDR3 DNA: TGTGCCAGCAGTTTTCATGACAGGGCAGGTGCAAGCTACACCTTC. The J gene is TRBJ1-2, the V gene TRBV27; 7 bases match TRBD1. This CDR3 is built from 15 residues. In germline, CDR1 is MNHEY, CDR2 SMNVEV (reference sequence). V lost 3 bases, J lost 9 bases, and 13 bases stayed unmatched.

The CDR3 bases are TGTGCCAGCAGTTACGGGCCACCAACATATGGCTACACCTTC. This codes for CASSYGPPTYGYTF. The V gene is TRBV6-6, the J gene TRBJ1-2; D not resolved. Trimming took off 2 bases at V and 5 bases at J, with 12 bases between the two ends. The CDR3 spans 14 residues. Germline lookup yields CDR1 MNHNY and CDR2 SVGAGI (reference sequence).

The chain carries TRBV5-8 and TRBJ1-2; TRBD1 agrees at 7 bases. CDR3 size: 13 residues. Germline CDR1 SGHTS, CDR2 YDEGEE. The V gene end was trimmed by 3 bases and the J gene end by 8 bases; junction bases not matched to a gene: 7. CDR3 in amino acids: CASSSTGTWGYTF. Written as DNA, the CDR3 is TGTGCCAGCAGCTCGACAGGGACCTGGGGCTACACCTTC.

The V and J genes are TRBV28 and TRBJ2-2; the D is unclear. The CDR3 is made up of 14 amino acids. Germline-derived CDR1 and CDR2 are MDHEN and SYDVKM. V was clipped by 6 bases and J by 5 bases, with 13 bases between them. CDR3 DNA: TGTGCCAGCAGATCCATAAGCGCGACCGGGGAGCTGTTTTTT. Translated, it gives CASRSISATGELFF.

The chain employs TRBV4-3 and TRBJ2-1, with TRBD2 matching over 13 bases. The CDR3 has 16 residues. Germline CDR1 reads LGHNA; CDR2 reads YSLEER. V lost 2 bases to trimming and J lost 4 bases; unmatched junction nucleotides: 2. CDR3 protein: CASSQLLAGGYNEQFF. The CDR3 bases are TGCGCCAGCAGCCAACTACTAGCGGGGGGGTACAATGAGCAGTTCTTC.

This chain joins TRBV6-1 and TRBJ2-5, with 7 bases matching TRBD2. Per the germline V gene, CDR1 is MNHNS and CDR2 is SASEGT. There are 15 residues in the CDR3. The trim removed 0 bases at V and 2 bases at J, leaving 3 bases unmatched. The CDR3 nucleotides read TGTGCCAGCAGTGAAGCGGGAGCGGGGCAAGAGACCCAGTACTTC. Translating it yields CASSEAGAGQETQYF.